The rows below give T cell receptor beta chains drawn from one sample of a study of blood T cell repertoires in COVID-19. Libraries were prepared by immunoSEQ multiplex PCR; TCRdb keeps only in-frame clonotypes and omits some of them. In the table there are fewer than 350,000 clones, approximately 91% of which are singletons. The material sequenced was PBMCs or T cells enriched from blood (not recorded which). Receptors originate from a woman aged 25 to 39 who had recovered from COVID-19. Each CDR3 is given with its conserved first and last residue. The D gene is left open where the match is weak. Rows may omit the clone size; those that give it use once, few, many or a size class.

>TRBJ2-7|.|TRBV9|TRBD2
CASSPSGGAGEQYF
TGTGCCAGCAGCCCGAGCGGGGGGGCCGGCGAGCAGTACTTC
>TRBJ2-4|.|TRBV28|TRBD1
CASTGQGGVRWNIQYF
TGTGCCAGCACCGGACAGGGGGGGGTGAGATGGAACATTCAGTACTTC
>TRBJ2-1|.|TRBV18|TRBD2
CASSRAGEVNEQFF
TGTGCCAGCTCACGGGCGGGGGAGGTCAATGAGCAGTTCTTC
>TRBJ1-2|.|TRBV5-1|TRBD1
CASKMEGANYGYTF
TGCGCCAGCAAAATGGAGGGGGCAAACTATGGCTACACCTTC
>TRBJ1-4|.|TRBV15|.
CATSIGTTKKLFF
TGTGCCACCAGCATTGGGACTACTAAAAAACTGTTTTTT
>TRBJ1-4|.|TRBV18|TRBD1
CASSPRTGGGEKLFF
TGTGCCAGCTCGCCGAGGACAGGGGGAGGCGAAAAACTGTTTTTT
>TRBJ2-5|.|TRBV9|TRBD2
CASSVSGSLGGQETQYF
TGTGCCAGCAGCGTAAGCGGGTCCCTGGGAGGGCAAGAGACCCAGTACTTC
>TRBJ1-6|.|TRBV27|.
CASSRSSLGSPLHF
TGTGCCAGCAGTCGTAGTTCCCTTGGTTCACCCCTCCACTTT
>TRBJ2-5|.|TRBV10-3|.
CAISERGEETQYF
TGTGCCATCAGTGAGAGGGGCGAAGAGACCCAGTACTTC
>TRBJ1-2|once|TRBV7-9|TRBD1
CASSVPSPGTGGRDGYTF
TGTGCCAGCAGCGTACCCTCTCCTGGGACAGGGGGCCGGGATGGCTACACCTTC
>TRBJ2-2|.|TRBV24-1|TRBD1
CATGTGGASGELFF
TGTGCCACCGGGACAGGGGGCGCCTCCGGGGAGCTGTTTTTT
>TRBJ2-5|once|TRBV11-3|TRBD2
CASSLGLAGGPKYF
TGTGCCAGCAGCTTAGGGCTAGCGGGGGGACCAAAGTACTTC
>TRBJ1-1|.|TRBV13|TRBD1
CASSRDRGNTEAFF
TGTGCCAGCAGCCGGGACAGGGGGAACACTGAAGCTTTCTTT
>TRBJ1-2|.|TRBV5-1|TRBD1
CASSLAYRGGNYGYTF
TGCGCCAGCAGCTTGGCTTACAGGGGCGGTAACTATGGCTACACCTTC
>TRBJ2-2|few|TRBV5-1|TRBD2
CASSLLPATSGAVNTGELFF
TGCGCCAGCAGTTTACTCCCCGCGACTAGCGGGGCTGTTAACACCGGGGAGCTGTTTTTT
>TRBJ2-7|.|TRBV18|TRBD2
CASSPMVPRGQREIYEQYF
TGTGCCAGCTCCCCGATGGTGCCTCGGGGCCAGCGGGAGATCTACGAGCAGTACTTC
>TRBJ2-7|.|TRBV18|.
CASSPADSTYEQYF
TGTGCCAGCTCACCCGCGGACAGTACCTACGAGCAGTACTTC
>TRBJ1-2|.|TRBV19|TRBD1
CASSINNRGYGYTF
TGTGCCAGTAGTATCAACAACAGGGGCTATGGCTACACCTTC
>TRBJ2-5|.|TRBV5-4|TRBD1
CASSLYLGTGGYQETQYF
TGTGCCAGCAGCTTATACCTAGGGACAGGGGGTTACCAAGAGACCCAGTACTTC
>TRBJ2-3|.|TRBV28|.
CASRQLTDTQYF
TGTGCCAGCAGACAGCTCACAGATACGCAGTATTTT
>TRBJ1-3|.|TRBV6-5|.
CASSYMGGSGNTIYF
TGTGCCAGCAGTTACATGGGGGGCTCTGGAAACACCATATATTTT
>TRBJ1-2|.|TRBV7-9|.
CASSRDRGDGGNYGYTF
TGTGCCAGCAGCCGAGATCGGGGCGACGGGGGTAACTATGGCTACACCTTC
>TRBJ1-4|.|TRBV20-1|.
CSASLGDGGANEKLFF
TGCAGTGCTAGTCTGGGTGATGGGGGCGCTAATGAAAAACTGTTTTTT